The 20 T cell receptor beta chains listed next were all sequenced from one sample in a study of cytomegalovirus exposure and HLA in healthy donors. Vbeta (60) and Jbeta (13) primers were used in the PCR. Profiled with immunoSEQ multiplex PCR; TCRdb holds only in-frame clones, not every one. The sample records 210,000 or so clones, over 60% being singletons. Sequenced material: PBMCs. The source of these receptors is a man in his late teens or twenties in good health and CMV-seronegative.

V is TRBV29-1 and J is TRBJ2-7, with D perhaps matching TRBD1 (6 bases). CDR1 and CDR2 from the germline V gene are SQVTM and ANQGSEA. This CDR3 is built from 13 residues. The ends were cut back, 5 bases at V and 0 bases at J, with 11 bases in the middle. This CDR3 is CSVSTGHSYEQYF. The CDR3 region has the DNA TGCAGCGTTTCAACAGGGCACTCCTACGAGCAGTACTTC.

The rearrangement uses TRBV5-5 and TRBJ1-1; no definite D call. V was shortened by 2 bases and J by 6 bases, with 20 bases between the two germline ends. The CDR3 sequence is 16 residues long. Germline assignment: CDR1 SGHKS and CDR2 YYEKEE (reference sequence). The CDR3 nucleotides read TGTGCCAGCAGCTTCCCCGGCTTGAGCGCGGGAGCTGAAGCTTTCTTT. Translation gives CASSFPGLSAGAEAFF.

The genes are TRBV7-9 and TRBJ1-3; D is ambiguous. CDR3 length: 14 amino acids. The germline CDR1 and CDR2 sequences are SEHNR and FQNEAQ (reference sequence). V shed 5 bases and J shed 7 bases, with 15 bases lying between them. CDR3 protein: CASSPGGLSNTIYF. The CDR3 nucleotides read TGTGCCAGCAGCCCGGGAGGTCTGTCGAACACCATATATTTT. Full variable domain (rest looked up from reference TRBV7-9 and TRBJ1-3): DTGVSQNPRHKITKRGQNVTFRCDPISEHNRLYWYRQTLGQGPEFLTYFQNEAQLEKSRLLSDRFSAERPKGSFSTLEIQRTEQGDSAMYLCASSPGGLSNTIYFGEGSWLTVV.

The V and J genes are TRBV27 and TRBJ1-4; possible D gene TRBD1, 6 bases. Germline CDR1 and CDR2: MNHEY and SMNVEV (reference sequence). The CDR3 has 15 amino acids. The V and J ends lost 0 bases and 10 bases respectively, with 15 bases between them. DNA for the CDR3: TGTGCCAGCAGTTTATCGACAGGCTTCGTCGGAAAACTGTTTTTT. Translated: CASSLSTGFVGKLFF.

In this sample, this clone turned up a few times. The chain has TRBV4-3 and TRBJ2-3; 9 bases line up with TRBD2. Germline CDR1 LGHNA, CDR2 YSLEER. The CDR3 extends over 16 amino acids. With 1 base clipped from V and 0 bases from J, the junction kept 2 bases outside the gene matches. The CDR3 DNA reads TGCGCCAGCAGCCAAGGTCTAGCGGGGAGCACAGATACGCAGTATTTT. Residues: CASSQGLAGSTDTQYF.

This clone was counted a few times. This chain uses TRBV30 with TRBJ2-4; no definite D call. CDR3 length: 13 residues. Per germline, CDR1 GTSNPN and CDR2 SVGIG (reference sequence). The V end was cut by 3 bases, the J end by 5 bases, with 11 bases between. The CDR3, as DNA: TGTGCCTGGAGAACTATGATGCAAAACATTCAGTACTTC. It codes for CAWRTMMQNIQYF.

The chain recombines TRBV7-9 with TRBJ1-5; 9 bases map to TRBD1. Germline V lookup: CDR1 SEHNR, CDR2 FQNEAQ (reference sequence). The CDR3 totals 14 residues. The J segment lost 6 bases and the V segment lost 4 bases, leaving 4 bases of the junction unmatched. CDR3 in amino acids: CASSSRQGGQPQHF. DNA for the CDR3: TGTGCCAGCAGCTCCCGACAGGGGGGTCAGCCCCAGCATTTT. The full variable domain, with the rest looked up from reference TRBV7-9 and TRBJ1-5, is DTGVSQNPRHKITKRGQNVTFRCDPISEHNRLYWYRQTLGQGPEFLTYFQNEAQLEKSRLLSDRFSAERPKGSFSTLEIQRTEQGDSAMYLCASSSRQGGQPQHFGDGTRLSIL.

CDR3 amino acids: CASSPTGSGANVLTF. In DNA, the CDR3 is TGTGCCAGTAGTCCCACAGGGTCTGGGGCCAACGTCCTGACTTTC. The V call is TRBV19, the J call TRBJ2-6; the D gene is possibly TRBD1 (6 bases). Trimming cost V 5 bases and J 1 base, with 9 bases left between them. Germline V CDR1 and CDR2: LNHDA, SQIVND (reference sequence). The CDR3 sequence is 15 residues long.

V usage is TRBV14 and J usage is TRBJ1-2, with 12 bases fitting TRBD1. The CDR3 is made up of 17 amino acids. Germline assignment: CDR1 SGHDN and CDR2 FVKESK. The ends lost 0 bases at V and 8 bases at J; junction bases unmatched: 10. The CDR3 loop reads CASSQDRDRGPHTGYTF. CDR3 coding DNA: TGTGCCAGCAGCCAAGATAGGGACAGGGGGCCTCATACGGGCTACACCTTC.

CDR3 DNA: TGTGCCAGCAGCTTGAATCACGGCTACGAGCAGTACTTC. It translates to CASSLNHGYEQYF. The rearrangement uses TRBV11-2 and TRBJ2-7; the D is unclear. The CDR3 totals 13 residues. Germline loops: CDR1 SGHAT, CDR2 FQNNGV. V was pared by 3 bases and J by 3 bases, with 9 bases between.

The chain carries TRBV13 and TRBJ2-1; 12 bases are shared with TRBD2. CDR1 is PRHDT and CDR2 is FYEKMQ in the germline V gene (reference sequence). The V segment lost 4 bases and the J segment 5 bases; nucleotides outside the gene matches: 15. The CDR3 extends over 19 amino acids. The CDR3 sequence is CASSSVPLAGGPLNNEQFF. CDR3 bases: TGTGCCAGCAGCTCTGTACCACTAGCGGGGGGTCCCCTTAACAATGAGCAGTTCTTC.

CDR3 nucleotides: TGTGCCTGGAGTGGCGGGTGGGGGGCCTATAATTCACCCCTCCACTTT. It yields the protein CAWSGGWGAYNSPLHF. The chain links TRBV30 to TRBJ1-6; tentatively, D is TRBD1 (5 bases). The CDR3 is 16 amino acids. The germline V and J ends were trimmed by 1 base and 2 bases, with 12 bases remaining between them. CDR1 GTSNPN and CDR2 SVGIG come from the germline V gene (reference sequence).

The sample holds a few counts of this clone. V and J are TRBV11-2 and TRBJ1-4; D gene ambiguous. The CDR3 totals 18 residues. The germline V and J ends were trimmed by 0 bases and 0 bases, with 14 bases remaining between them. Per the germline V gene, CDR1 is SGHAT and CDR2 is FQNNGV. The CDR3 nucleotides are TGTGCCAGCAGCTTAGACTTGCAAGACACCGCAACTAATGAAAAACTGTTTTTT. Encoded protein: CASSLDLQDTATNEKLFF.

A single count supports this clone. The chain joins TRBV7-6 to TRBJ1-1; D is uncertain. Germline V gene lookup returns CDR1 SGHVS and CDR2 FNYEAQ. This CDR3 has 13 residues. Trimming stripped 11 bases from V and 4 bases from J, with 17 bases between. The CDR3, as DNA: TGTGCCGAAGAGAGGGTGAAGGTCACTGAAGCTTTCTTT. Amino acid sequence: CAEERVKVTEAFF.

The chain has TRBV7-8 and TRBJ2-7; possible D gene TRBD2, 6 bases. V lost 5 bases, J lost 0 bases, and 11 bases lay in between. Germline V lookup: CDR1 SGHVS, CDR2 FQNEAQ. The CDR3 has 14 residues. The CDR3 bases are TGTGCCAGCAGCCCAACTAGCAGCTCCTACGAGCAGTACTTC. Translating gives CASSPTSSSYEQYF.

The chain links TRBV19 to TRBJ1-5, with D perhaps TRBD1 (6 bases). The germline gives CDR1 LNHDA, CDR2 SQIVND (reference sequence). The V and J ends lost 6 bases and 6 bases respectively, with 15 bases between them. The CDR3 is 14 amino acids. The CDR3: CASRSGGLSQPQHF. CDR3 coding DNA: TGTGCCAGTAGGAGTGGGGGCTTGAGTCAGCCCCAGCATTTT.

The CDR3, as DNA: TGTGCCAGCAGCCGGGGACAGCCCTACGAGCAGTACTTC. Translated, it gives CASSRGQPYEQYF. The V gene is TRBV5-4, the J gene TRBJ2-7; TRBD1 aligns across 7 bases. The CDR3 is made up of 13 amino acids. The germline V gene has CDR1 SGHNT and CDR2 YYREEE (reference sequence). J lost 2 bases, V lost 4 bases, and 3 bases had no gene match.

The rearrangement uses TRBV11-2 and TRBJ2-2; perhaps TRBD2 as D (6 bases). The length of the CDR3 is 16 residues. The V gene lost 1 base and the J gene lost 0 bases, with 9 bases spanning the gap. Germline loops: CDR1 SGHAT, CDR2 FQNNGV. The CDR3 spells CASSLVGGTNTGELFF. CDR3 nucleotides: TGTGCCAGCAGCTTAGTGGGCGGGACGAACACCGGGGAGCTGTTTTTT.

V usage is TRBV7-6 and J usage is TRBJ2-5; D perhaps matches TRBD2 (6 bases). V gave up 4 bases and J gave up 2 bases, with 11 bases separating them. Germline assignment: CDR1 SGHVS and CDR2 FNYEAQ. This CDR3 is 14 amino acids long. CDR3 DNA sequence: TGTGCCAGCAGCTCGACGGGGGTACAAGAGACCCAGTACTTC. Translated, it gives CASSSTGVQETQYF.

This clone has more than one count but fewer than ten. The V gene is TRBV15, the J gene TRBJ2-3; 9 bases match TRBD2. Germline V CDR1 and CDR2: LNHNV, YYDKDF (reference sequence). The CDR3 is 17 residues long. V was pared by 0 bases and J by 2 bases, with 6 bases of the junction left unmatched. This CDR3 is CATSREGLAGITDTQYF. The CDR3 nucleotides are TGTGCCACCAGCAGAGAAGGCCTAGCGGGGATCACAGATACGCAGTATTTT.